This note documents a single T cell receptor beta chain sequence. The target of this receptor is not known. No much larger clonotype is one base removed from it; base qualities were not supplied. The CDR3 covers 14 residues, taking in both the cysteine and the phenylalanine. Only CDR3 DNA is held: 42 bases, read in frame from base 1. The germline V gene encodes CDR1 MRHNA and CDR2 SNTAGT. A distance of 11 bases separates the germline ends of V and J, which lose 3 bases and 5 bases respectively. The study tested focal radiation therapy combined with CTLA-4 blockade (ipilimumab) in patients with chemo-refractory metastatic non-small-cell lung cancer. This sample is part of a study of radiotherapy plus CTLA-4 blockade in lung cancer (dated by TCRdb to about 2018). Regarding the study in general: Objective responses occurred in approximately 19% of enrolled patients, and roughly 30% achieved disease control.

The library was produced with the immunoSEQ multiplex PCR assay. This immuneACCESS table, as held by TCRdb, lists in-frame sequences with V and J called but not all clones. Of the missing ones, under half trace to an unresolved V gene in checked studies; the others have no known cause. Recorded for this sample are under 110,000 clones; 85% of them occurred a single time. Of the sample, over 2% is held by the ten largest clones. The investigation overall reported the following: After treatment with radiotherapy and ipilimumab, TCR clones that originated in tumors expanded in peripheral blood. Early dynamic changes in blood T cell clones, together with increased serum interferon-beta after radiation, were reported as the strongest predictors of response.

This sequence uses TRBV6-4 and TRBJ2-1, and possibly TRBD1, on 6 matching bases. Sequences were derived from peripheral blood, sampled from a patient treated with radiotherapy plus ipilimumab. This receptor was taken from a human donor with non-small cell lung cancer that progressed on radiotherapy plus ipilimumab. Some clones in this sample may be carry-over from other donors' samples. CDR3 region: CASSEEGEHNEQFF. The sequenced DNA is TGTGCCAGCAGTGAAGAGGGGGAGCACAATGAGCAGTTCTTC.